Sequencing of this T cell receptor (beta chain) was carried out in a study of T cells in Graves' hyperthyroidism and ophthalmopathy. Germline V lookup: CDR1 SQVTM, CDR2 ANQGSEA. This CDR3 spans 14 amino acids. V lost 7 bases and J 0 bases, leaving 15 bases between the germline ends. What was amplified from RNA transcripts were TCR beta CDR3 regions. Using the HTBI primer set, a first-round RT-PCR was run on the TCR CDR3. From the multiplex PCR reads, TCRdb called clonotypes with MiXCR, one entry per CDR3 protein. This sample has 550,000 to 700,000 distinct CDR3 sequences; around 42% occur once, and the top ten carry under 20%.

Sequences were obtained from peripheral blood or thyroid tissue (not recorded which). The chain has TRBV29-1 and TRBJ1-1, with D maybe TRBD1 (5 bases). This clonotype was obtained from an adult woman with Graves' disease, either hyperthyroidism or ophthalmopathy (not recorded which). CDR3 residues: CSATGPRMNTEAFF. CDR3 in DNA: TGCAGCGCCACGGGGCCCCGAATGAACACTGAAGCTTTCTTT.